The rows below give T cell receptor beta chains drawn from one sample of a study of blood T cell repertoires in COVID-19. Sequenced by immunoSEQ multiplex PCR; TCRdb stores in-frame clones only, minus some. The sample lists 200,000 to 250,000 clones, roughly four fifths occurring once. Material: peripheral blood. These receptor sequences come from a man of 80 years or more with acute or convalescent COVID-19. Each CDR3 is given with its conserved first and last residue. A D gene is named only where the DNA matches it firmly.

V: TRBV4-1; J: TRBJ2-3; D: TRBD2; CDR3: CASSQPRPSGRDTQYF; DNA: TGCGCCAGCAGCCAGCCCCGACCTAGCGGGAGAGATACGCAGTATTTT
V: TRBV11-2; J: TRBJ2-1; D: .; CDR3: CASSLDTRGLVHNEQFF; DNA: TGTGCCAGCAGCTTAGATACCCGAGGGCTCGTTCACAATGAGCAGTTCTTC
V: TRBV5-4; J: TRBJ2-5; D: .; CDR3: CASSGAGLEETQYF; DNA: TGTGCCAGCAGCGGGGCTGGGCTTGAGGAGACCCAGTACTTC
V: TRBV11-2; J: TRBJ1-6; D: .; CDR3: CASSSDRAYNSPLHF; DNA: TGTGCCAGCAGCTCGGACAGAGCCTATAATTCACCCCTCCACTTT
V: TRBV27; J: TRBJ2-7; D: TRBD2; CDR3: CASRRTSGGFYEQYF; DNA: TGTGCCAGCAGAAGGACTAGCGGGGGGTTTTACGAGCAGTACTTC
V: TRBV12-3/TRBV12-4; J: TRBJ1-6; D: .; CDR3: CASKGQINSPLHF; DNA: TGTGCCAGCAAAGGACAGATTAATTCACCCCTCCACTTT
V: TRBV25-1; J: TRBJ1-3; D: .; CDR3: CASRDVFSGNTIYF; DNA: TGTGCCAGCCGGGATGTCTTCTCTGGAAACACCATATATTTT
V: TRBV3-1/TRBV3-2; J: TRBJ2-3; D: TRBD2; CDR3: CASSQEQRLAGKVADTQYF; DNA: TGTGCCAGCAGCCAAGAACAGAGACTAGCGGGGAAGGTTGCAGATACGCAGTATTTT
V: TRBV5-1; J: TRBJ1-4; D: .; CDR3: CASSLTAGAVPNEKLFF; DNA: TGCGCCAGCAGCTTAACCGCAGGGGCCGTACCGAATGAAAAACTGTTTTTT
V: TRBV7-9; J: TRBJ1-2; D: .; CDR3: CASSAQGDGYTF; DNA: TGTGCCAGCAGCGCACAGGGTGATGGCTACACCTTC